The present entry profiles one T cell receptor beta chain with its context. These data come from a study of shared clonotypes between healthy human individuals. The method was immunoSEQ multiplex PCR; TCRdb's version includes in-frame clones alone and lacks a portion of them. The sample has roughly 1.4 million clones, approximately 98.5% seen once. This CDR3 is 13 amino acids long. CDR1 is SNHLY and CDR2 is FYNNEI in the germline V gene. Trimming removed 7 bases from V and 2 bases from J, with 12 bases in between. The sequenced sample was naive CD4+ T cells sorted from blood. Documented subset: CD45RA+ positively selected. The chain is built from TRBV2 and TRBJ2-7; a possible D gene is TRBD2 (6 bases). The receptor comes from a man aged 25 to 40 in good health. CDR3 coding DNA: TGTGCCAGCACCCCGGGACTCGCCTACGAGCAGTACTTC. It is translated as CASTPGLAYEQYF.